This paragraph reports one TCR beta chain. Antigen unknown. These data originate in a study of T cell repertoires in cytomegalovirus infection. The CDR3 length is 14 residues. The V gene's germline CDR1 is MGHRA and CDR2 YSYEKL. The trim removed 0 bases at V and 15 bases at J, leaving 6 bases unmatched. TCRdb ran MiXCR on the reads and lists one entry per CDR3 protein. Of about 770,000 distinct CDR3 sequences detected, 25% to 30% appear once; the ten largest clones hold approximately 14%. The chain uses TRBV4-1 and TRBJ2-1; 12 nucleotides align to TRBD2. The source of this sequence is a human donor in good health (CMV status not recorded). Some clones in this sample may be carry-over from other donors' samples. The source material was cultured CD8+ T cells from PBMCs, sampled from culture after CMV antigen stimulation. In DNA, the CDR3 is TGCGCCAGCAGCCAAGAGGCTAGCGGGGGGGCCTGGTTCTTC. Its protein is CASSQEASGGAWFF.